This T cell receptor beta chain derives from a study of T cells after yellow fever vaccination. Points from the study as a whole: Some clonotypes, a small share, were shared between CD4 and CD8 compartments. Subsequent to the booster, the majority of primary-vaccination clones reappeared (96% CD4, 88% CD8).

The CDR3 totals 16 residues. Germline-derived CDR1 and CDR2 are SEHNR and FQNEAQ (reference sequence). V lost 3 bases and J lost 1, with 16 bases in between. Generation of TCR cDNA used 5'RACE template switching (which added a universal primer site and UMIs). TCRdb recomputed calls from the 5' RACE reads with MiXCR, one row per CDR3 protein. The data hold 400,000 to 450,000 distinct CDR3 sequences, with about 19% observed a single time. With regard to this clonotype: Its matching antigen is unknown.

Material: PBMCs, obtained before the yellow fever booster vaccination. The clonotype was recovered from a man between 18 and 35 years old who received the YFV17D yellow fever vaccine. This chain joins TRBV7-9 and TRBJ2-7; D call uncertain. The CDR3 coding sequence is TGTGCCAGCAGCTTGAGAAGGCCTCCCGTATCCTACGAGCAGTACGTC. It is translated as CASSLRRPPVSYEQYV.